This entry concerns a single TCR beta chain. The sample comes from a study of blood T cell repertoires in COVID-19. Study-level information: COVID-19 samples from acute and convalescent phases originated in the United States, Italy and Spain. In each case, the material was cDNA or gDNA derived from T cells, B-cell-depleted T cells, or PBMCs.

Germline V gene sequence: CDR1 MDHEN, CDR2 SYDVKM. The CDR3 runs 13 residues. Unmatched junction bases numbered 5, after V lost 7 bases and J lost 2 bases. As processed by the authors: Amplification with reference gene primers provided the estimates of nucleated cell counts. Measured with immunoSEQ multiplex PCR; TCRdb has only the in-frame clones, and not every one. From that table come the V and J calls and clone size; the DNA was used to work out D and trimming. Among fewer than 200,000 clones listed, about 85% were seen once. This TCR was recovered from a man aged 55 to 69 who had recovered from COVID-19. Material for sequencing was peripheral blood. The J gene is TRBJ2-7, the V gene TRBV28; TRBD1 agrees at 7 bases. The CDR3 DNA reads as TGTGCCAGCAATAGGGACAGCACCTACGAGCAGTACTTC. Translating it yields CASNRDSTYEQYF.